The clone carrying this T cell receptor (beta chain) was seen only a few times. Its antigen remains unidentified. CD25-based Treg depletion was applied to purified naive CD4+ T cells. Study-wide points: Whole repertoires were not studied in the larger cohort, only one V-J beta rearrangement. Tumor memory CD4+ T cell TCR gene usage was found to cluster with blood and lymph node memory CD4+ cells and with lymph node naive CD4+ cells.

After constant-region reverse-primer amplification, full-length variable regions underwent semi-nested PCR with Nested Universal Primer A. From the 5' RACE reads, TCRdb called clonotypes with MiXCR, one entry per CDR3 protein. In the table there are about 60,000 distinct CDR3 sequences, under 35% of which are singletons. This sequence originates from a female donor with breast cancer. The sample was tumor-infiltrating naive CD4+ T cells sorted from the breast tumor. Subset denoted: naive CD4+ T cells, CD4+CD45RA+CD25-.

CDR3 nucleotide sequence: TGTGCCAGCAGTTCAAGGACAGGCGTCTATGGCTACACCTTC. It codes for CASSSRTGVYGYTF. This chain joins TRBV12-3 or TRBV12-4 and TRBJ1-2, with 7 bases matching TRBD1. The CDR3 covers 14 residues. V trimming: 4 bases; J trimming: 4 bases; junction bases outside the gene matches: 6.